The 8 T cell receptor beta chains below all came from one sample that was sequenced in a study of T cells in localized non-small cell lung cancer. Profiled with immunoSEQ multiplex PCR; TCRdb holds only in-frame clones, not every one. The data contain some 82,000 clones, roughly 80% of them seen just once; the ten biggest clones take up 15% to 20%. Specimen: PBMCs, collected before any cancer treatment. The receptors shown here come from a man aged 40 to 69 with stage II squamous cell lung carcinoma.

V gene TRBV14 combines with J gene TRBJ1-1; a possible D gene is TRBD1 (5 bases). V lost 9 bases to trimming and J lost 4 bases, with 12 bases between them. CDR3 length equals 12 residues. CDR1 is SGHDN and CDR2 is FVKESK in the germline V gene. CDR3 region: CASGMGGTEAFF. For the CDR3, the DNA is TGTGCCAGTGGGATGGGGGGCACTGAAGCTTTCTTT.

J is TRBJ1-1 and V is TRBV5-5; 9 bases line up with TRBD1. V was pared by 3 bases and J by 5 bases, with 5 bases of the junction left unmatched. CDR3 length: 14 amino acids. Germline V gene data show CDR1 as SGHKS and CDR2 as YYEKEE (reference sequence). Here the CDR3 reads CASSSGTGRTEAFF. The CDR3 coding sequence is TGTGCCAGCAGCTCGGGGACAGGGAGAACTGAAGCTTTCTTT.

This sequence joins TRBV7-8 and TRBJ2-7; a possible D gene is TRBD2 (5 bases). This CDR3 has 13 amino acids. Trimming removed 5 bases from V and 6 bases from J, with 14 bases in between. Germline V lookup: CDR1 SGHVS, CDR2 FQNEAQ. The CDR3 reads CASSIPDLSEQYF. The CDR3 DNA reads as TGTGCCAGCAGCATCCCGGACTTATCCGAGCAGTACTTC.

The chain joins TRBV19 to TRBJ1-5; D possibly corresponds to TRBD1 (5 bases). The CDR3 totals 18 residues. Per the germline V gene, CDR1 is LNHDA and CDR2 is SQIVND (reference sequence). Trimming stripped 5 bases from V and 4 bases from J, with 24 bases between. CDR3 in DNA: TGTGCCAGTAGTCCCCCCCCGGTAACAGGTCAACTAAATCAGCCCCAGCATTTT. The encoded protein is CASSPPPVTGQLNQPQHF.

The chain is built from TRBV9 and TRBJ1-1; the D is unclear. CDR1 is SGDLS and CDR2 is YYNGEE in the germline V gene. This CDR3 spans 12 amino acids. V lost 4 bases and J lost 4, with 8 bases in between. CDR3 in amino acids: CASSPVATEAFF. The CDR3 nucleotides are TGTGCCAGCAGCCCAGTCGCCACTGAAGCTTTCTTT.

The chain is built from TRBV5-1 and TRBJ2-3, with no clear D. V was pared by 4 bases and J by 1 base, with 16 bases between. This CDR3 contains 16 residues. Germline values: CDR1 SGHRS, CDR2 YFSETQ. The CDR3 is CASSGPSALGTDTQYF. The CDR3 region has the DNA TGCGCCAGCAGCGGCCCGTCCGCGTTGGGCACAGATACGCAGTATTTT.

The V gene is TRBV4-1, the J gene TRBJ2-1, with D maybe TRBD2 (5 bases). This CDR3 has 15 residues. The V end lost 5 bases, the J end lost 5 bases, and 16 bases lay between the germline ends. The germline CDR1 and CDR2 sequences are MGHRA and YSYEKL. Here the CDR3 DNA reads TGCGCCAGCAGCTTCTTTCCGGGATACAACAATGAGCAGTTCTTC. Its translation: CASSFFPGYNNEQFF.

The rearrangement links TRBV28 to TRBJ1-5, with TRBD1 matching 10 bases. Germline V gene data show CDR1 as MDHEN and CDR2 as SYDVKM. V shed 6 bases, J shed 3 bases, and the junction held 5 bases outside the gene matches. This CDR3 contains 15 residues. The CDR3 spells CASSSGQGNNQPQHF. The CDR3 bases are TGTGCCAGCAGCTCGGGACAGGGGAACAATCAGCCCCAGCATTTT.